This T cell receptor (beta chain) was sequenced for a study of T-cell reconstitution after alpha-beta-depleted transplantation in children. With respect to this clonotype: This clone may be a read error of a much larger clone one base away.

Unique molecular identifiers tagged the TCRbeta library. MiXCR, applied by TCRdb to the PCR reads, yields one record per CDR3 protein. Found here are roughly 170,000 distinct CDR3 sequences, about 6.3% of them singletons; the top ten hold about 2.9%. V gave up 4 bases and J gave up 5 bases; unmatched junction bases: 13. The CDR3 is made up of 16 amino acids. The germline CDR1 and CDR2 sequences are SGHTA and FQGNSA. The chain has TRBV7-2 and TRBJ2-5; 7 bases align to TRBD2. The TCR comes from a human donor who donated a stem cell graft to a child with Wiskott-Aldrich syndrome. The input for sequencing was PBMCs from the stem cell graft donor, taken from the stem cell graft. CDR3 DNA: TGTGCCAGCAGCTACACATCTGCGGGAGTATGGGAGACCCAGTACTTC. This translates into CASSYTSAGVWETQYF.